The source of this T cell receptor beta chain is a study of blood T cell repertoires in COVID-19. This CDR3 spans 16 amino acids. V lost 2 bases and J 0 bases, leaving 13 bases between the germline ends. The germline gives CDR1 MNHEY, CDR2 SVGAGI. The repertoire was sequenced with immunoSEQ multiplex PCR; TCRdb's copy has only in-frame clones and lacks some. The sample has 70,000 to 95,000 clones, approximately 90% seen once. The sequencing sample was made of peripheral blood. This chain connects TRBV6-5 to TRBJ1-2; possible D gene TRBD1, 5 bases. The receptor was isolated from a woman older than 75 with active COVID-19. Here the CDR3 reads CASSYGRGFSNYGYTF. The CDR3 bases are TGTGCCAGCAGTTACGGAAGGGGATTCTCTAACTATGGCTACACCTTC.